This T cell receptor (beta chain) was recovered during a study of cytomegalovirus exposure and HLA in healthy donors. Study results and caveats: Most TCRs appeared rarely, but some public TCRs recurred in many donors. Overall, approximately 150 TCR beta chains were annotated as cytomegalovirus-associated. Cytomegalovirus status was reportedly diagnosed by the classifier with high sensitivity and specificity.

Per germline, CDR1 SGHAT and CDR2 FQNNGV. The CDR3 covers 14 residues. The V end was cut by 5 bases, the J end by 7 bases, with 12 bases between. Measured with immunoSEQ multiplex PCR; TCRdb has only the in-frame clones, and not every one. Of approximately 120,000 clones in the sample, 80% to 90% are singletons; the top ten hold roughly 2%. On this clone: The antigen is not known.

The donors were in the roughly 120-subject validation cohort; that cohort was separate from the roughly 620-subject first cohort. The chain uses TRBV11-2 and TRBJ1-6, with no clear D. This receptor was taken from a woman between 18 and 30 years old in good health and CMV-seronegative. Sequenced sample: PBMCs. CDR3 bases: TGTGCCAGCAGCCCCGCGAGGAACAATTCACCCCTCCACTTT. Translation gives CASSPARNNSPLHF.